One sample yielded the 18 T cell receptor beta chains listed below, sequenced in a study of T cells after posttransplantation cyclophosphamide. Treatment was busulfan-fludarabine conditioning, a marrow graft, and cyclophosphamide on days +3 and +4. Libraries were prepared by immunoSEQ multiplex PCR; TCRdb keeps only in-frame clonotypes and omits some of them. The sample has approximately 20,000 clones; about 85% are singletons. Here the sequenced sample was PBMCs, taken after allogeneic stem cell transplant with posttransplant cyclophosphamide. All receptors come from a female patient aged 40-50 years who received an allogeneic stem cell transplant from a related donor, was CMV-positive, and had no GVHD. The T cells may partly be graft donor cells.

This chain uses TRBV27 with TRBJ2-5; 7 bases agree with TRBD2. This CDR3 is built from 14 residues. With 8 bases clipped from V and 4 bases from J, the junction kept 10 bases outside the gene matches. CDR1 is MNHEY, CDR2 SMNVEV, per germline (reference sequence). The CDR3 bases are TGTGCCAGCCGTTCTAGGGGAGGGAGAGAGACCCAGTACTTC. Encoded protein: CASRSRGGRETQYF.

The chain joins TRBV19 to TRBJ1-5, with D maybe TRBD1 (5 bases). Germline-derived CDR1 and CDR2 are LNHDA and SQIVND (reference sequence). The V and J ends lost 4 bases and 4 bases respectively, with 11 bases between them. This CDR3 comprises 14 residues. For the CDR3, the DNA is TGTGCCAGTAGTAGCGAAGGGGTAAATCAGCCCCAGCATTTT. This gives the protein CASSSEGVNQPQHF.

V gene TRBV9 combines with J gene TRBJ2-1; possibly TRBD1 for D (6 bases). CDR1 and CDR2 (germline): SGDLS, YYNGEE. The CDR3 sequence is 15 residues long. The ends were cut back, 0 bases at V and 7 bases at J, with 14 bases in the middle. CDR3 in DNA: TGTGCCAGCAGCGTAGGTGGACAGATGAGAAATGAGCAGTTCTTC. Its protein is CASSVGGQMRNEQFF.

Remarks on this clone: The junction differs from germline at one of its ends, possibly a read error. In DNA form, the CDR3 reads TGTGCCAGCAGCTTAATCGGCGGGAGTTGGACCGGGGAACTGTTTTTT. Amino acids: CASSLIGGSWTGELFF. The chain joins TRBV7-2 to TRBJ2-2; TRBD2 matches 7 bases. Per the germline V gene, CDR1 is SGHTA and CDR2 is FQGNSA. The CDR3 runs 16 residues.

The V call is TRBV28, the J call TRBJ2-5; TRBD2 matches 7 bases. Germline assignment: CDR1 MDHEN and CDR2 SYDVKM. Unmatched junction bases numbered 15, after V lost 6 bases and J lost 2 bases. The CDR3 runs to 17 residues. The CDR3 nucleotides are TGTGCCAGCAGAACCCCAATTGCGCTAGCGGAACAAGAGACCCAGTACTTC. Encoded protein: CASRTPIALAEQETQYF.

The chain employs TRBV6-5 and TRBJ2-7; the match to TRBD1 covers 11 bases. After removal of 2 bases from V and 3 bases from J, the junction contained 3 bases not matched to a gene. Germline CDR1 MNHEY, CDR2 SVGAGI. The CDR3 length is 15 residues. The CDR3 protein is CASSYGDRGFYEQYF. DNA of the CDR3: TGTGCCAGCAGTTACGGGGACAGGGGGTTCTACGAGCAGTACTTC.

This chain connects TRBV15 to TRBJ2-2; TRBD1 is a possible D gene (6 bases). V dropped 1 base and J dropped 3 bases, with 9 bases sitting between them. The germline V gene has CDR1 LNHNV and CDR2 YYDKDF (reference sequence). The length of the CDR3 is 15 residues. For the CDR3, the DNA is TGTGCCACCAGCAGAGCCAGGGGCCACACCGGGGAGCTGTTTTTT. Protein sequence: CATSRARGHTGELFF.

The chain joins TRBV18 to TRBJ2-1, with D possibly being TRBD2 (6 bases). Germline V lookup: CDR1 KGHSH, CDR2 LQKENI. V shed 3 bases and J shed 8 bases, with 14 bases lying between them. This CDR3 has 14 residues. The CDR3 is CASSPGLASDEQFF. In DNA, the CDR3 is TGTGCCAGCTCACCGGGGCTAGCTAGCGATGAGCAGTTCTTC.

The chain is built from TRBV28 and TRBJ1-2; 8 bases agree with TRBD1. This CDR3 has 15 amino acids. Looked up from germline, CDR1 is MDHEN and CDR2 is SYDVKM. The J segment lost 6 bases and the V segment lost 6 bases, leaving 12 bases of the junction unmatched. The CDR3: CASRTTGTGRDGYTF. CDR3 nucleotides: TGTGCCAGCAGGACCACCGGGACAGGAAGGGATGGCTACACCTTC.

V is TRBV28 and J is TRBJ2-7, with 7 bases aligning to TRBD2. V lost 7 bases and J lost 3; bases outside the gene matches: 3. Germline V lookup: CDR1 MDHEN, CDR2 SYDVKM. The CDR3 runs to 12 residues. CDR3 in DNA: TGTGCCAGCAACGAGCGGGACTACGAGCAGTACTTC. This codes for CASNERDYEQYF. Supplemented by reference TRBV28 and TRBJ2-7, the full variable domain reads DVKVTQSSRYLVKRTGEKVFLECVQDMDHENMFWYRQDPGLGLRLIYFSYDVKMKEKGDIPEGYSVSREKKERFSLILESASTNQTSMYLCASNERDYEQYFGPGTRLTVT.

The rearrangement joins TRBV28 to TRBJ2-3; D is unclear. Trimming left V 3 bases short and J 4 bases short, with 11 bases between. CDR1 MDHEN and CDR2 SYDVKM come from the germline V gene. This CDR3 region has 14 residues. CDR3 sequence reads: CASSLIWAPDTQYF. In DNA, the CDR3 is TGTGCCAGCAGTTTGATCTGGGCACCAGATACGCAGTATTTT.

As DNA, the CDR3 is TGTGCCTGGAGAGTAGACGTTCAGGGGACCGGGGAGCTGTTTTTT. Encoded protein: CAWRVDVQGTGELFF. The V gene is TRBV30, the J gene TRBJ2-2, with D perhaps matching TRBD1 (6 bases). This CDR3 spans 15 amino acids. Germline CDR1 and CDR2: GTSNPN and SVGIG (reference sequence). With 3 bases removed from V and 5 bases from J, the gap between germline ends came to 16 bases.

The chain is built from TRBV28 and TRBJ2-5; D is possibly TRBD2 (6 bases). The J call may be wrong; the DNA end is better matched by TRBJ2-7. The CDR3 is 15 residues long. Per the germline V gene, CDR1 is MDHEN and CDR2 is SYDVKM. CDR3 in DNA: TGTGCCAGCAGTTCCATGGGTAGCGGAGAACCCGAGCAGTACTTC. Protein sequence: CASSSMGSGEPEQYF.

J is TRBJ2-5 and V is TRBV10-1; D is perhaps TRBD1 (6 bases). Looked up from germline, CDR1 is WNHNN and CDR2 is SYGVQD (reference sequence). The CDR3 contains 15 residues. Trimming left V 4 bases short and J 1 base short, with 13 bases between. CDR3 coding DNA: TGCGCCAGCAGTGGGGGGCCGGGGCTCCAAGAGACCCAGTACTTC. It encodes CASSGGPGLQETQYF.

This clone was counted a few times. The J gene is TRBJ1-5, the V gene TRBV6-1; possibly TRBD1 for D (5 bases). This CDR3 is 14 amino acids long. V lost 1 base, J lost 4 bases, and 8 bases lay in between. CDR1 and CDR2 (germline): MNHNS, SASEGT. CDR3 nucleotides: TGTGCCAGCAGTGAAGTCGGGGGGAATCAGCCCCAGCATTTT. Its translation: CASSEVGGNQPQHF.

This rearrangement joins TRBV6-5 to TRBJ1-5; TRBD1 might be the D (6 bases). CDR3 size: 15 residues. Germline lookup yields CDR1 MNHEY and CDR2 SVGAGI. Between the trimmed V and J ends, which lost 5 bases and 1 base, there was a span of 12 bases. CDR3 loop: CASSPGVLSNQPQHF. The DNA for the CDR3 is TGTGCCAGCAGTCCAGGGGTTCTGAGCAATCAGCCCCAGCATTTT.

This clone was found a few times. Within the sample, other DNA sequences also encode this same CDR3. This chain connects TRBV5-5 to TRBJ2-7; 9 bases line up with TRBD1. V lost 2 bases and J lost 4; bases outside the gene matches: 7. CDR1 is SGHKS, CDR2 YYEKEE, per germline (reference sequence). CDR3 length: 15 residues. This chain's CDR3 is CASSLIGQGQYEQYF. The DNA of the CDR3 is TGTGCCAGCAGCTTAATTGGACAGGGGCAGTACGAGCAGTACTTC. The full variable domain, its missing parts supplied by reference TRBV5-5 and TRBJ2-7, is DAGVTQSPTHLIKTRGQQVTLRCSPISGHKSVSWYQQVLGQGPQFIFQYYEKEERGRGNFPDRFSARQFPNYSSELNVNALLLGDSALYLCASSLIGQGQYEQYFGPGTRLTVT.

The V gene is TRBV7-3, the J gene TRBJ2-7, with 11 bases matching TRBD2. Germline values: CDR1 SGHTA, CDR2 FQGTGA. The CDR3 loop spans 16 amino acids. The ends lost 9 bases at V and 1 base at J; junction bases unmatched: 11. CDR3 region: CASSGRARSGSYEQYF. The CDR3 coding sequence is TGTGCCAGTAGCGGGAGGGCCAGATCGGGGTCCTACGAGCAGTACTTC. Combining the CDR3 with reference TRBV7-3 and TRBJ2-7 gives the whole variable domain GAGVSQTPSNKVTEKGKYVELRCDPISGHTALYWYRQSLGQGPEFLIYFQGTGAADDSGLPNDRFFAVRPEGSVSTLKIQRTERGDSAVYLCASSGRARSGSYEQYFGPGTRLTVT.